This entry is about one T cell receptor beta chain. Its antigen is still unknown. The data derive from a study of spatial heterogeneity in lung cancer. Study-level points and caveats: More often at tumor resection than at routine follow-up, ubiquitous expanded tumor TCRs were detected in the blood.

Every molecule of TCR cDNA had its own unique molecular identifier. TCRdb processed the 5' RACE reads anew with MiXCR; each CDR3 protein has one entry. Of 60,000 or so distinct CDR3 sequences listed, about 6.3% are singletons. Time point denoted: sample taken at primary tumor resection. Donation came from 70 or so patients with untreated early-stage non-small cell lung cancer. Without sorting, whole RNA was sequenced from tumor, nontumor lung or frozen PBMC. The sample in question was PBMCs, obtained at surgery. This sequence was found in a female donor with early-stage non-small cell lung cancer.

The CDR3 reads CAWSVLGMNTEAFF. In DNA, the CDR3 is TGTGCCTGGAGTGTACTGGGAATGAACACTGAAGCTTTCTTT. V gene TRBV30 combines with J gene TRBJ1-1; D not resolved. V lost 0 bases and J lost 0, with 8 bases in between. Germline V CDR1 and CDR2: GTSNPN, SVGIG (reference sequence). The CDR3 totals 14 residues.